Listed here are 8 T cell receptor beta chains from one sample, sequenced in a study of T cell responses to AZD1222 COVID-19 vaccine. The protocol was immunoSEQ multiplex PCR, while the TCRdb copy is restricted to in-frame clones and leaves out a portion. The repertoire holds over 130,000 clones, with over 75% as singletons. The sample in question was peripheral blood, obtained on day 0 of AZD1222 vaccination. The receptors stem from an adult in good health.

The chain has TRBV10-2 and TRBJ1-1; 7 positions match TRBD1. This CDR3 comprises 16 residues. With V trimmed by 4 bases and J by 5 bases, 13 bases remained unmatched. Germline V gives CDR1 WSHSY, CDR2 SAAADI. CDR3 loop: CASSGGRQGVKTEAFF. As DNA, the CDR3 is TGCGCCAGCAGTGGGGGGAGACAGGGTGTAAAAACTGAAGCTTTCTTT.

The rearrangement uses TRBV27 and TRBJ2-1; D is unresolved. The CDR3 extends over 12 amino acids. Germline V gene sequence: CDR1 MNHEY, CDR2 SMNVEV (reference sequence). With 3 bases removed from V and 6 bases from J, the gap between germline ends came to 6 bases. The DNA of the CDR3 is TGTGCCAGCAGTTTTATCGGCAATGAGCAGTTCTTC. Protein: CASSFIGNEQFF.

The chain couples TRBV3-1 (or the pseudogene TRBV3-2) to TRBJ2-5; 7 bases fit TRBD2. This CDR3 contains 19 residues. Germline CDR1 is LGHDT and CDR2 is YNNKEL (reference sequence). Trimming cost V 0 bases and J 5 bases; bases outside gene matches: 18. The DNA for the CDR3 is TGTGCCAGCAGCCAAGATTCAAAATTTGGGCGGGAGTGGCGCGAGACCCAGTACTTC. Translation gives CASSQDSKFGREWRETQYF.

V gene TRBV6-5 combines with J gene TRBJ1-5, with TRBD1 as a possible D gene (5 bases). CDR3 length: 14 amino acids. Germline V gene lookup returns CDR1 MNHEY and CDR2 SVGAGI. V lost 7 bases to trimming and J lost 5 bases, with 15 bases between them. CDR3: CASKPGAQHQPQHF. The CDR3 nucleotides are TGTGCCAGCAAACCCGGGGCCCAACATCAGCCCCAGCATTTT.

Here the CDR3 reads CASSPDTLNTEAFF. The CDR3 bases are TGTGCCAGCTCACCAGACACTTTGAACACTGAAGCTTTCTTT. The genes are TRBV18 and TRBJ1-1; D uncertain. The CDR3 totals 14 residues. Trimming took off 2 bases at V and 0 bases at J, with 7 bases between the two ends. In germline, CDR1 is KGHSH, CDR2 LQKENI.

The chain uses TRBV28 and TRBJ2-7; 9 bases agree with TRBD2. J lost 3 bases, V lost 5 bases, and 5 bases had no gene match. The germline V gene encodes CDR1 MDHEN and CDR2 SYDVKM. The CDR3 runs 14 residues. The CDR3 nucleotides read TGTGCCAGCAGTGGAAGACTAGCGGTCTACGAGCAGTACTTC. It specifies CASSGRLAVYEQYF.

The chain employs TRBV29-1 and TRBJ1-2, with D tentatively TRBD1 (5 bases). V lost 4 bases, J lost 8 bases, and 11 bases lay in between. From germline, CDR1 is SQVTM and CDR2 ANQGSEA. CDR3 size: 11 residues. This chain's CDR3 is CSVGRGGGYTF. The CDR3 region has the DNA TGCAGCGTTGGGCGCGGGGGAGGCTACACCTTC.

In its sample, this clone was seen once. This chain connects TRBV7-8 to TRBJ2-7; 10 bases are shared with TRBD1. The CDR3 has 15 amino acids. Germline loops: CDR1 SGHVS, CDR2 FQNEAQ. J lost 3 bases, V lost 5 bases, and 7 bases had no gene match. CDR3 amino acids: CASSPDRGRFYEQYF. For the CDR3, the DNA is TGTGCCAGCAGCCCCGACAGGGGGCGCTTCTACGAGCAGTACTTC. The entire variable domain, with the rest obtained from reference TRBV7-8 and TRBJ2-7, is as follows: GAGVSQSPRYKVAKRGQDVALRCDPISGHVSLFWYQQALGQGPEFLTYFQNEAQLDKSGLPSDRFFAERPEGSVSTLKIQRTQQEDSAVYLCASSPDRGRFYEQYFGPGTRLTVT.